This T cell receptor beta chain was sequenced during a study of CD8+CD57+ T cells in acquired aplastic anemia. CD8+CD57+ cell expansion had been shown by flow cytometry in patients chosen for sequencing. Researchers used genomic DNA as the template to profile TCR beta VDJ and CDR3. TCRdb re-derived calls from the reads in MiXCR, one entry per CDR3 protein. The sample records about 160,000 distinct CDR3 sequences, around 75% being singletons. CDR3 length equals 15 residues. Trimming removed 0 bases from V and 6 bases from J, with 15 bases in between. Germline CDR1 reads LNHNV; CDR2 reads YYDKDF (reference sequence).

The sequence came from a human donor with aplastic anemia. V usage is TRBV15 and J usage is TRBJ2-7; a weak D match, TRBD1 (6 bases). The specimen was sorted CD4+, CD8+, or CD8+CD57+ T cells (not recorded which) from PBMCs. The CDR3: CATSRDSGESGEQYF. CDR3 nucleotide sequence: TGTGCCACCAGCAGAGACTCAGGGGAGAGCGGCGAGCAGTACTTC.